A selection of T cell receptor beta chains follows, all from one sample in a study of blood T cell repertoires in COVID-19. Some clones are missing from TCRdb's copy, which holds only in-frame ones; the method was immunoSEQ multiplex PCR. Seen here are roughly 150,000 clones, 80% observed once, and the top ten hold over 0.5%. The sequenced material came from peripheral blood. These receptors were collected from a man aged 60-69 years with acute or convalescent COVID-19. CDR3s include the opening cysteine and the closing phenylalanine or tryptophan. D genes are given only for firm matches. Some rows have no size entry. The others give once, few or many, or a class for an expanded clone.

clone size	CDR3 length	V gene	D gene	J gene	CDR3 protein	CDR3 DNA
.	14	TRBV19	TRBD1	TRBJ2-7	CASTLDRASYEQYF	TGTGCCAGTACCCTGGACAGGGCCTCCTACGAGCAGTACTTC
.	13	TRBV19	TRBD2	TRBJ2-7	CASKSGGGYEQYF	TGTGCCAGTAAGTCGGGAGGGGGCTACGAGCAGTACTTC
.	14	TRBV3-1/TRBV3-2	.	TRBJ1-2	CASSQTGRAYGYTF	TGTGCCAGCAGTCAGACAGGACGGGCCTATGGCTACACCTTC
.	12	TRBV9	.	TRBJ1-2	CASSVTGGGYTF	TGTGCCAGCAGCGTGACCGGGGGGGGCTACACCTTC
.	14	TRBV10-3	.	TRBJ2-2	CAISESRGAGELFF	TGTGCCATCAGTGAGTCGAGAGGAGCCGGGGAGCTGTTTTTT
many	11	TRBV20-1	.	TRBJ1-3	CSVAGGNTIYF	TGCAGTGTAGCCGGGGGAAACACCATATATTTT
.	14	TRBV9	.	TRBJ2-1	CASNLDTPYNEQFF	TGTGCCAGCAACCTGGACACCCCCTACAATGAGCAGTTCTTC
.	13	TRBV9	TRBD1	TRBJ1-2	CASSPTGEKGYTF	TGTGCCAGCAGCCCGACAGGGGAAAAGGGCTACACCTTC
once	19	TRBV5-5	TRBD1	TRBJ1-2	CASSSRQGSGKLDVYGYTF	TGTGCCAGCAGCTCGCGACAGGGGTCGGGGAAACTAGATGTCTATGGCTACACCTTC
.	12	TRBV29-1	TRBD2	TRBJ2-1	CSVSSGSSEQFF	TGCAGCGTCTCTAGCGGGAGTAGTGAGCAGTTCTTC
.	15	TRBV13	.	TRBJ2-3	CASSLGGSGADTQYF	TGTGCCAGCAGCTTAGGCGGGAGTGGAGCAGATACGCAGTATTTT
.	18	TRBV28	TRBD1	TRBJ2-5	CASSPPWGRTGGIETQYF	TGTGCCAGCAGTCCTCCATGGGGTAGGACAGGGGGTATAGAGACCCAGTACTTC
.	14	TRBV7-2	TRBD1	TRBJ1-5	CASSRDRGSQPQHF	TGTGCCAGCAGCCGGGACAGGGGGAGTCAGCCCCAGCATTTT
.	15	TRBV28	TRBD1	TRBJ1-1	CASILRTGSRTEAFF	TGTGCCAGCATTCTCAGGACAGGGAGTCGCACTGAAGCTTTCTTT
.	12	TRBV30	.	TRBJ1-5	CAWSVGQGTQHF	TGTGCCTGGAGTGTAGGGCAGGGGACCCAGCATTTT
.	15	TRBV18	.	TRBJ1-2	CASSQSGRGMGGYTF	TGTGCCAGCTCACAGTCTGGACGGGGGATGGGTGGCTACACCTTC
.	15	TRBV23-1	TRBD1	TRBJ1-4	CASSPLDRAGEKLFF	TGCGCCAGCAGTCCTCTGGACAGGGCGGGGGAAAAACTGTTTTTT
.	13	TRBV14	TRBD1	TRBJ1-4	CASSSRQGEKLFF	TGTGCCAGCAGCTCCCGACAGGGAGAAAAACTGTTTTTT
.	15	TRBV13	.	TRBJ2-5	CASSGRQAPRETQYF	TGTGCCAGCAGCGGCCGGCAGGCGCCCAGGGAGACCCAGTACTTC
.	13	TRBV5-5	.	TRBJ1-2	CASSSGQIYGYTF	TGTGCCAGCAGCAGTGGACAGATCTATGGCTACACCTTC
.	13	TRBV3-1/TRBV3-2	.	TRBJ2-1	CASSQRRGNEQFF	TGTGCCAGCAGCCAACGGAGGGGCAATGAGCAGTTCTTC
.	11	TRBV19	.	TRBJ1-5	CASGRGQPQHF	TGTGCCAGTGGCCGGGGTCAGCCCCAGCATTTT
.	15	TRBV27	TRBD1	TRBJ2-7	CASSSGTGGAYEQYF	TGTGCCAGCAGTTCCGGGACAGGGGGCGCGTACGAGCAGTACTTC
.	15	TRBV6-2/TRBV6-3	.	TRBJ1-5	CASSYGGEGGQPQHF	TGTGCCAGCAGTTACGGGGGGGAGGGAGGCCAGCCCCAGCATTTT
.	16	TRBV28	.	TRBJ2-7	CASSLSGGAPPYEQYF	TGTGCCAGCAGTTTAAGTGGGGGGGCTCCTCCTTACGAGCAGTACTTC
few	11	TRBV6-2/TRBV6-3	.	TRBJ2-7	CASSPLYEQYF	TGTGCCAGCAGCCCCCTATACGAGCAGTACTTC
.	17	TRBV18	.	TRBJ1-3	CASSPSWGESSGNTIYF	TGTGCCAGCTCACCCTCGTGGGGGGAGAGCTCTGGAAACACCATATATTTT
few	13	TRBV3-1/TRBV3-2	.	TRBJ2-5	CASSQASWRRQYF	TGTGCCAGCAGCCAAGCATCATGGAGGAGACAGTACTTC
.	13	TRBV11-2	.	TRBJ2-7	CASSSRGIHEQYF	TGTGCCAGCAGCTCAAGGGGGATCCACGAGCAGTACTTC
.	15	TRBV6-1	.	TRBJ1-1	CASSEGAGGLTEAFF	TGTGCCAGCAGTGAAGGGGCGGGAGGGTTAACTGAAGCTTTCTTT
.	14	TRBV29-1	TRBD1	TRBJ1-3	CSVEGTGVGNTIYF	TGCAGCGTTGAAGGGACAGGGGTTGGAAACACCATATATTTT
.	18	TRBV7-2	TRBD2	TRBJ2-3	CASSSEPIAGGRTDTQYF	TGTGCCAGCAGCTCAGAACCAATAGCGGGGGGGCGCACAGATACGCAGTATTTT
.	16	TRBV19	TRBD1	TRBJ2-6	CASSIGDRAGANVLTF	TGTGCCAGTAGTATAGGGGACAGGGCTGGGGCCAACGTCCTGACTTTC
.	15	TRBV10-3	TRBD1	TRBJ1-2	CAISDLTGSNYGYTF	TGTGCCATCAGTGACTTGACAGGGTCTAACTATGGCTACACCTTC
.	13	TRBV7-2	TRBD1	TRBJ2-1	CASSLGTVGEQFF	TGTGCCAGCAGCCTCGGGACAGTTGGAGAGCAGTTCTTC
.	15	TRBV6-5	TRBD1	TRBJ1-1	CASSWDRERITEAFF	TGTGCCAGCAGTTGGGACAGGGAAAGGATCACTGAAGCTTTCTTT
.	14	TRBV11-3	.	TRBJ2-3	CASSTDRFTDTQYF	TGTGCCAGCAGCACTGACAGGTTCACAGATACGCAGTATTTT
.	15	TRBV19	.	TRBJ2-4	CASSIQGVAKNIQYF	TGTGCCAGTAGTATACAGGGCGTAGCCAAAAACATTCAGTACTTC